Listed here are 9 T cell receptor beta chains from one sample, sequenced in a study of blood T cell repertoires in COVID-19. TCRdb's copy holds only in-frame clones and misses some; the assay was immunoSEQ multiplex PCR. The table shows approximately 240,000 clones, with around 81% occurring only once. Specimen: peripheral blood. Source of these receptors: a woman in her fifties or sixties with acute or convalescent COVID-19.

In DNA form, the CDR3 reads TGCGCCAGCAGCTTGGGCCCTAGCGGAGGGACCGGGGAGCTGTTTTTT. It codes for CASSLGPSGGTGELFF. The rearrangement joins TRBV5-1 to TRBJ2-2, with 7 bases matching TRBD2. The CDR3 has 16 residues. Germline lookup yields CDR1 SGHRS and CDR2 YFSETQ. The trim removed 0 bases at V and 5 bases at J, leaving 7 bases unmatched.

This chain links TRBV19 with TRBJ2-7, with TRBD2 as a possible D gene (6 bases). V lost 4 bases, J lost 3 bases, and 10 bases lay in between. Germline CDR1 LNHDA, CDR2 SQIVND (reference sequence). The CDR3 consists of 13 residues. The CDR3 DNA follows: TGTGCCAGTAGTAGGGCCGGGGGCTACGAGCAGTACTTC. This gives the protein CASSRAGGYEQYF.

J is TRBJ2-2 and V is TRBV10-3; D remains ambiguous. V was clipped by 5 bases and J by 6 bases, with 10 bases between them. This CDR3 spans 13 amino acids. Germline CDR1 is ENHRY and CDR2 is SYGVKD. The CDR3 DNA reads TGTGCCATCAGTAAAACAAGTTCCGGGGAGCTGTTTTTT. It specifies CAISKTSSGELFF.

The chain couples TRBV5-6 to TRBJ2-1; 9 bases are a match to TRBD2. CDR1 and CDR2 (germline): SGHDT, YYEEEE. J lost 5 bases, V lost 1 base, and 1 base had no gene match. The CDR3 has 14 amino acids. DNA for the CDR3: TGTGCCAGCAGCTTGATAGCGGGGGACAATGAGCAGTTCTTC. It specifies CASSLIAGDNEQFF.

The chain carries TRBV5-1 and TRBJ1-6, with D possibly TRBD1 on 6 matching bases. The germline V gene encodes CDR1 SGHRS and CDR2 YFSETQ. The CDR3 contains 14 residues. Trimming removed 2 bases at V and 7 bases at J, with 10 bases between. The CDR3 nucleotides read TGCGCCAGCAGCTTAGAAACAGGGAATTCACCCCTCCACTTT. Translated: CASSLETGNSPLHF.

The V and J genes are TRBV19 and TRBJ1-5; D possibly corresponds to TRBD1 (6 bases). V lost 7 bases, J lost 2 bases, and 18 bases lay in between. CDR3 length: 16 residues. Germline CDR1 is LNHDA and CDR2 is SQIVND (reference sequence). CDR3 bases: TGTGCCAGTACCCCACTCAGGACAGTGGGCAATCAGCCCCAGCATTTT. This codes for CASTPLRTVGNQPQHF. Full variable domain (rest looked up from reference TRBV19 and TRBJ1-5): DGGITQSPKYLFRKEGQNVTLSCEQNLNHDAMYWYRQDPGQGLRLIYYSQIVNDFQKGDIAEGYSVSREKKESFPLTVTSAQKNPTAFYLCASTPLRTVGNQPQHFGDGTRLSIL.

The CDR3 DNA is TGTGCCAGCAGTTTTGCAACAGGCACTGAAGCTTTCTTT. Protein: CASSFATGTEAFF. This chain links TRBV12-3 or TRBV12-4 with TRBJ1-1; D is possibly TRBD1 (5 bases). This CDR3 has 13 amino acids. Trimming removed 3 bases from V and 4 bases from J, with 9 bases in between.

This rearrangement joins TRBV7-9 to TRBJ1-6, with TRBD1 matching over 11 bases. The J segment lost 9 bases and the V segment lost 5 bases, leaving 6 bases of the junction unmatched. Per the germline V gene, CDR1 is SEHNR and CDR2 is FQNEAQ (reference sequence). The CDR3 loop spans 15 amino acids. CDR3 sequence reads: CASSPDRGLFSPLHF. The CDR3 nucleotides read TGTGCCAGCAGCCCGGACAGGGGGCTCTTTTCACCCCTCCACTTT.

The chain uses TRBV7-3 and TRBJ2-1, with 10 bases that match TRBD2. Trimming took 2 bases from V and 0 from J; bases not matched to a gene: 7. Per the germline V gene, CDR1 is SGHTA and CDR2 is FQGTGA. This CDR3 has 18 amino acids. The CDR3 sequence: CASSLSASGGSSYNEQFF. The CDR3 DNA reads TGTGCCAGCAGCTTATCGGCTAGCGGGGGAAGCTCCTACAATGAGCAGTTCTTC.